This TCR beta chain is from a study of shared clonotypes between healthy human individuals. Overall study: With ages of 18 to 49, the donors were two women and three men. General study results and limits: Relative to clonotypes present in all four donors, those not shared had lower generation probabilities.

To note about this clone: Its antigen remains unknown. Additional DNA sequences in this sample encode the identical CDR3.

The V and J ends lost 5 bases and 3 bases, in that order; junction bases with no gene match: 5. Germline loops: CDR1 MNHEY, CDR2 SMNVEV (reference sequence). The CDR3 is 14 residues long. An approximately 200 ng quantity of DNA, 30,000 to 35,000 T cell genomes, went into the sorted-subset replicate PCRs. Clones were sequenced by immunoSEQ multiplex PCR, and TCRdb holds only the in-frame ones, with some missing. The table records about 1.1 million clones, around 78% of them present only once. Input material: memory CD4+ T cells from PBMCs. Noted subset: CD45RA-negative fraction. The origin of this receptor is a man aged 18 to 29 in good health. Some clones in this sample may be carry-over from other donors' samples. This sequence joins TRBV27 and TRBJ2-5; 8 bases are a match to TRBD1. CDR3 sequence: CASSHRTGKETQYF. The CDR3 DNA reads TGTGCCAGCAGTCACCGGACAGGGAAAGAGACCCAGTACTTC.